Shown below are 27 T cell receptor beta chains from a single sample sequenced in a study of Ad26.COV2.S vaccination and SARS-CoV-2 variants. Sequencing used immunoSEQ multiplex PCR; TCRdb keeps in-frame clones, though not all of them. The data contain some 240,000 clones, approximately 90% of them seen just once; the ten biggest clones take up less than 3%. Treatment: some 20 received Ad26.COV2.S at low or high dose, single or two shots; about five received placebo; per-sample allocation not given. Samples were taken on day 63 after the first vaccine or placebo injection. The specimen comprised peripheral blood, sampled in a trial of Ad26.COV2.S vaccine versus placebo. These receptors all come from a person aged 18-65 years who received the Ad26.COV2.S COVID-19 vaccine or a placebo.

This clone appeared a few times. CDR3 nucleotide sequence: TGTGCCACCAGCGGACGAGGACAGGGGGCCACTGGAAACACCATATATTTT. Its protein is CATSGRGQGATGNTIYF. V usage is TRBV15 and J usage is TRBJ1-3; TRBD1 agrees at 11 bases. Unmatched junction bases numbered 8, after V lost 5 bases and J lost 2 bases. Germline V gives CDR1 LNHNV, CDR2 YYDKDF (reference sequence). This CDR3 comprises 17 residues.

The CDR3 coding sequence is TGTGCCAGCGGGACTAACTACAATGAGCAGTTCTTC. Its translation: CASGTNYNEQFF. This chain links TRBV12-3 or TRBV12-4 with TRBJ2-1; TRBD2 matches 7 bases. The ends lost 8 bases at V and 3 bases at J; junction bases unmatched: 1. The CDR3 is 12 amino acids.

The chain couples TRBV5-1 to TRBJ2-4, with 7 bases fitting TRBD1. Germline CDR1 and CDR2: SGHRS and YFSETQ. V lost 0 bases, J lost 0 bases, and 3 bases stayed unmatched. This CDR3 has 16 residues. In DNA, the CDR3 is TGCGCCAGCAGCTTGGGGGGACAGCTAGCCAAAAACATTCAGTACTTC. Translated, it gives CASSLGGQLAKNIQYF.

The CDR3 coding sequence is TGCGCCAGCAGCCAAGACCGTGAGGGGCGTGACACTGAAGCTTTCTTT. This encodes CASSQDREGRDTEAFF. The chain employs TRBV4-3 and TRBJ1-1; maybe TRBD1 (5 bases). Germline values: CDR1 LGHNA, CDR2 YSLEER. CDR3 length equals 16 residues. Deletions cut 0 bases from V and 3 bases from J, with 14 bases between.

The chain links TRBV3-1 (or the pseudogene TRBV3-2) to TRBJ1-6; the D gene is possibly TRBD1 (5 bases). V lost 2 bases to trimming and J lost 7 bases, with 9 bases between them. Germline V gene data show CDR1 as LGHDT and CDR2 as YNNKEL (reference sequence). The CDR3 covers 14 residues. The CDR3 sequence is CASSQNQGNSPLHF. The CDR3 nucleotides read TGTGCCAGCAGCCAAAATCAGGGAAATTCACCCCTCCACTTT.

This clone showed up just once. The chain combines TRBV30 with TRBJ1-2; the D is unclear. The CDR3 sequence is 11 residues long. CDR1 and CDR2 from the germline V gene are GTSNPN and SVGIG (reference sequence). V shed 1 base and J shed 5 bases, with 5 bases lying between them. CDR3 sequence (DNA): TGTGCCTGGAGTGAAGGATATGGCTACACCTTC. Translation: CAWSEGYGYTF.

CDR3 sequence reads: CASSFSYNEQFF. The CDR3 DNA follows: TGTGCCAGCAGTTTCTCCTACAATGAGCAGTTCTTC. This rearrangement joins TRBV27 to TRBJ2-1; D gene unclear. The CDR3 extends over 12 amino acids. The V gene lost 3 bases and the J gene lost 0 bases, with 0 bases spanning the gap. Germline values: CDR1 MNHEY, CDR2 SMNVEV (reference sequence).

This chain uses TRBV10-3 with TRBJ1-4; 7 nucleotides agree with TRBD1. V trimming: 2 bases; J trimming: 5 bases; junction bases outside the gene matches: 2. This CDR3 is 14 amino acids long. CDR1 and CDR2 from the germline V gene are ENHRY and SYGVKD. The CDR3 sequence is CAISEATGNEKLFF. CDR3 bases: TGTGCCATCAGTGAGGCGACAGGGAATGAAAAACTGTTTTTT.

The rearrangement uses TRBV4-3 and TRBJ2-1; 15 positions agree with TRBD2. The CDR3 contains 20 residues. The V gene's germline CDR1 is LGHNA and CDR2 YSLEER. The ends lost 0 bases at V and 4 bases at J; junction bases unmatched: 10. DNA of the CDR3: TGCGCCAGCAGCCAAGATCTTGGACTAGCGGGAGGGCCGTTTTACAATGAGCAGTTCTTC. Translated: CASSQDLGLAGGPFYNEQFF.

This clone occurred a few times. Here the CDR3 DNA reads TGTGCCAGCAGTTTTTCAACTAGCGGGACGTTCTACGAGCAGTACTTC. Translation: CASSFSTSGTFYEQYF. This chain connects TRBV6-2 or TRBV6-3 to TRBJ2-7; 10 bases are shared with TRBD2. This CDR3 has 16 residues. The V gene's germline CDR1 is MNHEY and CDR2 SVGEGT. V lost 4 bases and J lost 3; bases outside the gene matches: 9.

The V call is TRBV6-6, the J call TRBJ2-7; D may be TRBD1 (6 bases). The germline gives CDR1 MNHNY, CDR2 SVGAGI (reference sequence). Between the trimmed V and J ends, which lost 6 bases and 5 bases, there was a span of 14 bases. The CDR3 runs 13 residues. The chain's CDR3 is CASSRFRDNEQYV. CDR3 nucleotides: TGTGCCAGCAGCCGGTTCAGGGACAACGAGCAGTACGTC.

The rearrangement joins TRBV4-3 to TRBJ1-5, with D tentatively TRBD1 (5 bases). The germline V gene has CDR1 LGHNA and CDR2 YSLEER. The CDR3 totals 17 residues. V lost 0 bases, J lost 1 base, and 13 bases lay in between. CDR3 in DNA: TGCGCCAGCAGCCAAGATCTGGGCGGGGCGAGCAATCAGCCCCAGCATTTT. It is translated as CASSQDLGGASNQPQHF.

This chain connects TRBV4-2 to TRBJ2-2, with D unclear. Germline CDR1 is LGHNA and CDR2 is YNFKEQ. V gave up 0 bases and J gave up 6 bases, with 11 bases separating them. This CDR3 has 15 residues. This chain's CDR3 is CASSQDLRPPGELFF. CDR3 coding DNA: TGTGCCAGCAGCCAAGATCTTCGTCCTCCCGGGGAGCTGTTTTTT.

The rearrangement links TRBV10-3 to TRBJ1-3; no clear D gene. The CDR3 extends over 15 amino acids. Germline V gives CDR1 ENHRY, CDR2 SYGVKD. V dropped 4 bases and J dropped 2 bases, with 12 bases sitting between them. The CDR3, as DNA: TGTGCCATCAGTGGAGTTGAATTCACTGGAAACACCATATATTTT. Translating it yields CAISGVEFTGNTIYF.

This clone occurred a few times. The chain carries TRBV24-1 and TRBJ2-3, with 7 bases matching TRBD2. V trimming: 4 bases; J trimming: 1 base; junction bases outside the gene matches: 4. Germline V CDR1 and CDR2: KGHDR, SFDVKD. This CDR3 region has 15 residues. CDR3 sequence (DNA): TGTGCCACCAGTGAGGCGGGAGTAGGCACAGATACGCAGTATTTT. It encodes CATSEAGVGTDTQYF.

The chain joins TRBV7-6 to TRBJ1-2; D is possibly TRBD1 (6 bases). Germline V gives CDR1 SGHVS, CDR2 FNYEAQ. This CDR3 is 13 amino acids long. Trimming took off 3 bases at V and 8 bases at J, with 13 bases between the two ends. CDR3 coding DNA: TGTGCCAGCAGCTTGGGGGGCGCACAGGGCTACACCTTC. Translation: CASSLGGAQGYTF. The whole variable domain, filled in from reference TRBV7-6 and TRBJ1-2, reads GAGVSQSPRYKVTKRGQDVALRCDPISGHVSLYWYRQALGQGPEFLTYFNYEAQQDKSGLPNDRFSAERPEGSISTLTIQRTEQRDSAMYRCASSLGGAQGYTFGSGTRLTVV.

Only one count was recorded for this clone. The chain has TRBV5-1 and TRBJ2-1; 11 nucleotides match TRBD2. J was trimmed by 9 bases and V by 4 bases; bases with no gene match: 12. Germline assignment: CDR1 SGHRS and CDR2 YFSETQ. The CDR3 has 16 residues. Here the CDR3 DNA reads TGCGCCAGCAGCATAGGCGGGACTAGCGGTTTTCCTGAGCAGTTCTTC. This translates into CASSIGGTSGFPEQFF.

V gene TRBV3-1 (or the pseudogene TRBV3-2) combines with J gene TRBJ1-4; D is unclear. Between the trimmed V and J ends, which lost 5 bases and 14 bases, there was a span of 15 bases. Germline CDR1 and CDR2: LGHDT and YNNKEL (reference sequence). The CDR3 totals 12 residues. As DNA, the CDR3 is TGTGCCAGCAGCTCAATAACCGGGAACCTGTTTTTT. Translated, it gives CASSSITGNLFF.

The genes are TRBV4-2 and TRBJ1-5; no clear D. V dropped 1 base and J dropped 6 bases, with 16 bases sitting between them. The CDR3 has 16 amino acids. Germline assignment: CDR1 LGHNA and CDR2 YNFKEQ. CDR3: CASSQAADSGVQPQHF. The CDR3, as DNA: TGTGCCAGCAGCCAAGCAGCAGATAGTGGTGTTCAGCCCCAGCATTTT.

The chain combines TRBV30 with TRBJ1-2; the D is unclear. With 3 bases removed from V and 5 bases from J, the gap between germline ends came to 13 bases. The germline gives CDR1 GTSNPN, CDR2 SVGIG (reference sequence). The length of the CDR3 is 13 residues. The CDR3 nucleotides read TGTGCCTGGAGGGACCCCCCGATATATGGCTACACCTTC. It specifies CAWRDPPIYGYTF.

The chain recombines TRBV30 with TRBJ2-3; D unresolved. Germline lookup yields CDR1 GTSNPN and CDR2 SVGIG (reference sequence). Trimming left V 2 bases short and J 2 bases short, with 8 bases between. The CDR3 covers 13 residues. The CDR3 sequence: CAWSRIHTDTQYF. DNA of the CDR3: TGTGCCTGGAGTAGAATTCACACAGATACGCAGTATTTT.

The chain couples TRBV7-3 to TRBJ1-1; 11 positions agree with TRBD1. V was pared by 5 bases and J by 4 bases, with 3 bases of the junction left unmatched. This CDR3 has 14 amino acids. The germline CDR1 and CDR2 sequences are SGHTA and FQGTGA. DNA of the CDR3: TGTGCCAGCAGCCGGGGACAGGGGGTCACTGAAGCTTTCTTT. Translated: CASSRGQGVTEAFF.

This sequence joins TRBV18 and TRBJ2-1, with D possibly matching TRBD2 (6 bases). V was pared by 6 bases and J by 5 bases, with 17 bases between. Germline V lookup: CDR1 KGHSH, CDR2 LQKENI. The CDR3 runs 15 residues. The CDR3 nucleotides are TGTGCCAGCTCCCCGGGGGACCCACCTCACAATGAGCAGTTCTTC. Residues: CASSPGDPPHNEQFF.

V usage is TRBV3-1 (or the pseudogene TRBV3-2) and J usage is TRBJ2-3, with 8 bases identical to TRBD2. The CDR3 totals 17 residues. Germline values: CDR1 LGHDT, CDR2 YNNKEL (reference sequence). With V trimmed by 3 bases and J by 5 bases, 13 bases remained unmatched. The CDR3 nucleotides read TGTGCCAGCAGCCAGACTCCGGGGGGGAGAAAGGGAGATACGCAGTATTTT. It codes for CASSQTPGGRKGDTQYF.

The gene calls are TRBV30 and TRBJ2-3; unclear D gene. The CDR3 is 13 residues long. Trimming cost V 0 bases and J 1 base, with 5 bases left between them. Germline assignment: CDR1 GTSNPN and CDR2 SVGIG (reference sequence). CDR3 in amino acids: CAWSVKGTDTQYF. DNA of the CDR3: TGTGCCTGGAGTGTAAAGGGCACAGATACGCAGTATTTT.

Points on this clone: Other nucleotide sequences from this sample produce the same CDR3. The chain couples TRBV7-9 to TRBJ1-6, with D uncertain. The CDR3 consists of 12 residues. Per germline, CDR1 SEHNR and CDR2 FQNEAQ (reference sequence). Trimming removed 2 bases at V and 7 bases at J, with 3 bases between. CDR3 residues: CASSLLNSPLHF. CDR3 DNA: TGTGCCAGCAGCTTATTGAATTCACCCCTCCACTTT.

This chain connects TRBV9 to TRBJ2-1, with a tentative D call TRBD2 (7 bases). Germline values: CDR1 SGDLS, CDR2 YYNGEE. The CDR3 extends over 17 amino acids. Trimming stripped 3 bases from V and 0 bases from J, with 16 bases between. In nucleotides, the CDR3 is TGTGCCAGCAGCGCCCTAAGGGGGGGGATCTCCTACAATGAGCAGTTCTTC. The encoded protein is CASSALRGGISYNEQFF.